Presented here are 30 T cell receptor beta chains from one specimen sequenced in a study of shared T cell receptors in the human thymus. Generated by immunoSEQ multiplex PCR, the TCRdb table keeps only in-frame clones and is missing some. The sample contains more than 550,000 clones, roughly 86% of which appear only once. A further study also used this sample, focusing on human thymus T cells.

Sequenced material: thymocytes. These receptors were obtained from a boy younger than two with a congenital heart defect.

The genes are TRBV2 and TRBJ2-3; perhaps TRBD2 as D (6 bases). The V end was cut by 2 bases, the J end by 5 bases, with 20 bases between. The germline CDR1 and CDR2 sequences are SNHLY and FYNNEI. The CDR3 extends over 17 amino acids. The CDR3 here is CASSENPVRRGGDTQYF. The CDR3 nucleotides read TGTGCCAGCAGTGAAAACCCCGTGAGGCGGGGAGGAGATACGCAGTATTTT.

The chain couples TRBV5-6 to TRBJ1-1, with D tentatively TRBD1 (5 bases). This CDR3 region has 15 residues. Trimming shortened V by 4 bases and J by 4 bases, and 17 bases separated the two germline ends. Per germline, CDR1 SGHDT and CDR2 YYEEEE. CDR3 residues: CASSPEREGRTEAFF. The CDR3 coding sequence is TGTGCCAGCAGCCCTGAGCGGGAGGGGCGCACTGAAGCTTTCTTT.

This clone was observed once. The chain recombines TRBV6-5 with TRBJ2-7, with 11 bases matching TRBD2. V was pared by 6 bases and J by 4 bases, with 5 bases of the junction left unmatched. This CDR3 is 14 amino acids long. Germline assignment: CDR1 MNHEY and CDR2 SVGAGI. DNA for the CDR3: TGTGCCAGCAGACTAGCGGGAGCCTCATACGAGCAGTACTTC. This sequence encodes CASRLAGASYEQYF.

The chain recombines TRBV7-2 with TRBJ1-2; possible D gene TRBD1, 6 bases. CDR1 is SGHTA and CDR2 is FQGNSA in the germline V gene. The CDR3 has 13 residues. The V and J ends lost 5 bases and 8 bases respectively, with 15 bases between them. The CDR3 protein is CASSPPTGCGYTF. The CDR3 coding sequence is TGTGCCAGCAGCCCGCCCACAGGGTGCGGCTACACCTTC.

The sample holds one count of this clone. The gene calls are TRBV28 and TRBJ2-3, with 9 nucleotides matching TRBD1. The V and J ends lost 5 bases and 2 bases, in that order; junction bases with no gene match: 5. Germline values: CDR1 MDHEN, CDR2 SYDVKM. CDR3 length: 15 amino acids. The CDR3 reads CASSPRTGDTDTQYF. DNA of the CDR3: TGTGCCAGCAGTCCCCGGACAGGGGACACAGATACGCAGTATTTT.

The chain has TRBV27 and TRBJ2-7, with D possibly TRBD1 on 5 matching bases. V lost 7 bases and J 5 bases, leaving 9 bases between the germline ends. Germline CDR1 is MNHEY and CDR2 is SMNVEV (reference sequence). There are 11 residues in the CDR3. The DNA of the CDR3 is TGTGCCAGCAACTTCAGGGACGAGCAGTACTTC. Amino acids: CASNFRDEQYF.

This clone was detected only a few times. The CDR3 DNA follows: TGTGCCAGCAGCCCCGGGACAGTCTATGGCTACACCTTC. This translates into CASSPGTVYGYTF. The rearrangement links TRBV7-2 to TRBJ1-2; TRBD1 aligns across 7 bases. V trimming: 5 bases; J trimming: 4 bases; junction bases outside the gene matches: 4. Germline CDR1 reads SGHTA; CDR2 reads FQGNSA. The CDR3 has 13 amino acids.

The chain couples TRBV11-1 to TRBJ2-7; D is undetermined. V was shortened by 0 bases and J by 3 bases, with 12 bases between the two germline ends. Looked up from germline, CDR1 is SGHAT and CDR2 is FQDESV (reference sequence). The CDR3 loop spans 15 amino acids. CDR3 nucleotide sequence: TGTGCCAGCAGCTTAGCCGGCCAGCAGCGCTACGAGCAGTACTTC. This codes for CASSLAGQQRYEQYF.

The sample holds a few counts of this clone. This sequence joins TRBV10-3 and TRBJ1-1, with TRBD1 as a possible D gene (5 bases). This CDR3 spans 13 amino acids. Germline CDR1 is ENHRY and CDR2 is SYGVKD. Deletions cut 3 bases from V and 4 bases from J, with 9 bases between. This chain's CDR3 is CAISETQGTEAFF. As DNA, the CDR3 is TGTGCCATCAGTGAAACGCAGGGCACTGAAGCTTTCTTT.

This chain joins TRBV5-1 and TRBJ2-3; D remains unclear. Trimming shortened V by 3 bases and J by 4 bases, and 15 bases separated the two germline ends. The germline gives CDR1 SGHRS, CDR2 YFSETQ. The CDR3 is 15 residues long. The CDR3, as DNA: TGCGCCAGCAGCTATCAGTCTAGTATCCCAGATACGCAGTATTTT. Translation gives CASSYQSSIPDTQYF.

In DNA form, the CDR3 reads TGTGCCATCAGTGCTGACAGTACCTACGAGCAGTACTTC. Translation: CAISADSTYEQYF. The chain couples TRBV10-3 to TRBJ2-7; TRBD1 might be the D (5 bases). Germline CDR1 ENHRY, CDR2 SYGVKD. This CDR3 contains 13 residues. The germline V and J ends were trimmed by 4 bases and 2 bases, with 9 bases remaining between them.

The chain carries TRBV6-1 and TRBJ1-5, with D unclear. The CDR3 sequence is 15 residues long. Germline V lookup: CDR1 MNHNS, CDR2 SASEGT. The V gene lost 1 base and the J gene lost 0 bases, with 7 bases spanning the gap. The CDR3 loop is CASSEGRFSNQPQHF. The CDR3 DNA sequence: TGTGCCAGCAGTGAAGGCAGATTTAGCAATCAGCCCCAGCATTTT.

This rearrangement joins TRBV4-1 to TRBJ2-5; D might be TRBD1 (6 bases). Between the trimmed V and J ends, which lost 2 bases and 2 bases, there was a span of 12 bases. This CDR3 has 15 amino acids. From germline, CDR1 is MGHRA and CDR2 YSYEKL. CDR3 DNA sequence: TGCGCCAGCAGCCAACACGGGACAAAGCAAGAGACCCAGTACTTC. This codes for CASSQHGTKQETQYF.

This rearrangement joins TRBV6-1 to TRBJ2-3, with D maybe TRBD2 (6 bases). The V end lost 1 base, the J end lost 2 bases, and 16 bases lay between the germline ends. CDR1 is MNHNS, CDR2 SASEGT, per germline. The CDR3 length is 17 residues. DNA of the CDR3: TGTGCCAGCAGTGAAGTGTGGTCTAGCGCATACACAGATACGCAGTATTTT. It encodes CASSEVWSSAYTDTQYF.

This clone was seen more than once but under ten times. The V call is TRBV6-6, the J call TRBJ2-2, with D possibly matching TRBD1 (5 bases). Per the germline V gene, CDR1 is MNHNY and CDR2 is SVGAGI (reference sequence). The CDR3 covers 16 residues. Trimming shortened V by 2 bases and J by 4 bases, and 14 bases separated the two germline ends. CDR3: CASSYLLLRGTGELFF. The DNA of the CDR3 is TGTGCCAGCAGTTACCTGCTACTAAGGGGCACCGGGGAGCTGTTTTTT.

CDR3 protein: CATTGTIPYEQYF. The CDR3 region has the DNA TGTGCCACCACCGGGACTATTCCCTACGAGCAGTACTTC. The genes are TRBV2 and TRBJ2-7; 7 nucleotides align to TRBD2. Germline V gene sequence: CDR1 SNHLY, CDR2 FYNNEI. The length of the CDR3 is 13 residues. V trimming: 10 bases; J trimming: 2 bases; junction bases outside the gene matches: 8.

The chain carries TRBV28 and TRBJ1-2; D gene unclear. The CDR3 has 14 residues. V was shortened by 3 bases and J by 0 bases, with 8 bases between the two germline ends. In germline, CDR1 is MDHEN, CDR2 SYDVKM. The CDR3 DNA is TGTGCCAGCAGTTTTCTAGGTTCTAACTATGGCTACACCTTC. This encodes CASSFLGSNYGYTF.

The chain uses TRBV15 and TRBJ2-7, with 8 bases that match TRBD2. V shed 0 bases, J shed 6 bases, and the junction held 13 bases outside the gene matches. Germline V gene lookup returns CDR1 LNHNV and CDR2 YYDKDF (reference sequence). The CDR3 has 17 residues. The CDR3 DNA is TGTGCCACCAGCAGAGATTGGGGGGCGGGGGGATGCATCGAGCAGTACTTC. It specifies CATSRDWGAGGCIEQYF.

The rearrangement joins TRBV6-5 to TRBJ1-2, with a weak D call TRBD1 (5 bases). CDR3 length equals 13 residues. The germline V and J ends were trimmed by 5 bases and 6 bases, with 13 bases remaining between them. CDR1 is MNHEY, CDR2 SVGAGI, per germline. For the CDR3, the DNA is TGTGCCAGCAGTACCGAGGCAGGGAATGGCTACACCTTC. Protein: CASSTEAGNGYTF.

The chain carries TRBV28 and TRBJ2-2, with 8 bases matching TRBD2. V was clipped by 6 bases and J by 2 bases; unmatched bases: 11. There are 17 residues in the CDR3. Germline V lookup: CDR1 MDHEN, CDR2 SYDVKM. The CDR3 loop is CASSDHGGRYNTGELFF. CDR3 nucleotides: TGTGCCAGCAGCGATCACGGCGGGAGGTATAACACCGGGGAGCTGTTTTTT. The full variable domain, rest sourced from reference TRBV28 and TRBJ2-2, is DVKVTQSSRYLVKRTGEKVFLECVQDMDHENMFWYRQDPGLGLRLIYFSYDVKMKEKGDIPEGYSVSREKKERFSLILESASTNQTSMYLCASSDHGGRYNTGELFFGEGSRLTVL.

The rearrangement joins TRBV4-3 to TRBJ1-2, with D possibly TRBD1 on 6 matching bases. The CDR3 contains 18 residues. Trimming removed 0 bases from V and 0 bases from J, with 17 bases in between. Germline CDR1 LGHNA, CDR2 YSLEER. For the CDR3, the DNA is TGCGCCAGCAGCCAAGATTTACACAGGGTTCCAGCTAACTATGGCTACACCTTC. It is translated as CASSQDLHRVPANYGYTF.

This chain joins TRBV28 and TRBJ2-6; D unclear. V lost 5 bases, J lost 0 bases, and 8 bases lay in between. The CDR3 runs 15 residues. CDR1 MDHEN and CDR2 SYDVKM come from the germline V gene. CDR3 nucleotide sequence: TGTGCCAGCAGTGAGGAGAGCTCTGGGGCCAACGTCCTGACTTTC. It specifies CASSEESSGANVLTF.

The chain uses TRBV7-9 and TRBJ2-5; 9 nucleotides line up with TRBD1. CDR1 and CDR2 from the germline V gene are SEHNR and FQNEAQ (reference sequence). This CDR3 comprises 17 residues. The V gene end was trimmed by 5 bases and the J gene end by 4 bases; junction bases not matched to a gene: 14. The CDR3 loop is CASSAGTGRLGPETQYF. CDR3 bases: TGTGCCAGCAGCGCCGGGACAGGGCGACTAGGCCCAGAGACCCAGTACTTC.

There are a few counts of this clone. Other DNA sequences in the same sample also yield this CDR3. The chain carries TRBV7-8 and TRBJ2-4, with D perhaps TRBD2 (6 bases). CDR3 size: 16 residues. The germline V gene encodes CDR1 SGHVS and CDR2 FQNEAQ. V lost 5 bases to trimming and J lost 5 bases, with 19 bases between them. The CDR3 DNA follows: TGTGCCAGCAGCCCCGGGGACTCCGGAGCGGAAAACATTCAGTACTTC. This sequence encodes CASSPGDSGAENIQYF.

The chain has TRBV25-1 and TRBJ1-2; the D gene is possibly TRBD1 (5 bases). The CDR3 has 14 amino acids. Germline CDR1 MGHDK, CDR2 SYGVNS. Trimming took 1 base from V and 4 from J, leaving 10 bases between them. CDR3 amino acids: CASSEFQGGYGYTF. DNA for the CDR3: TGTGCCAGCAGTGAATTTCAGGGTGGCTATGGCTACACCTTC.

CDR3 residues: CAISDPGQGNSNQPQHF. The CDR3 DNA reads TGTGCCATCAGTGACCCCGGACAGGGAAATAGCAATCAGCCCCAGCATTTT. V is TRBV10-3 and J is TRBJ1-5; 8 nucleotides align to TRBD1. Trimming took 3 bases from V and 0 from J; bases not matched to a gene: 7. Germline values: CDR1 ENHRY, CDR2 SYGVKD. This CDR3 comprises 17 residues.

The chain has TRBV29-1 and TRBJ2-4, with 12 bases identical to TRBD1. V was pared by 6 bases and J by 6 bases, with 6 bases of the junction left unmatched. CDR3 length: 14 residues. Germline V gene sequence: CDR1 SQVTM, CDR2 ANQGSEA. The CDR3 nucleotides read TGCAGCGTCGGGGGACAGGGGGCTGTAAACATTCAGTACTTC. This translates into CSVGGQGAVNIQYF.

The chain couples TRBV5-1 to TRBJ2-2; no reliable D call. CDR1 is SGHRS, CDR2 YFSETQ, per germline. The CDR3 loop spans 13 amino acids. V was cut by 1 base and J by 6 bases, with 7 bases left in between. The CDR3 coding sequence is TGCGCCAGCAGCTTGTATGGGCCCGGGGAGCTGTTTTTT. Translating gives CASSLYGPGELFF.

This chain links TRBV18 with TRBJ2-7, with 7 bases that match TRBD1. Germline assignment: CDR1 KGHSH and CDR2 LQKENI. The CDR3 has 16 residues. V lost 2 bases, J lost 3 bases, and 10 bases stayed unmatched. The CDR3 DNA reads as TGTGCCAGCTCACCATTTTCTAGGGACAGTCGCTACGAGCAGTACTTC. Protein product: CASSPFSRDSRYEQYF.

This chain connects TRBV14 to TRBJ2-1; weak D call: TRBD1 (5 bases). Trimming pared 10 bases from V and 5 bases from J, leaving 15 bases between. The germline gives CDR1 SGHDN, CDR2 FVKESK. CDR3 length: 13 residues. This CDR3 reads CATNRLDHNEQFF. DNA for the CDR3: TGTGCCACCAACAGGTTGGATCACAATGAGCAGTTCTTC.